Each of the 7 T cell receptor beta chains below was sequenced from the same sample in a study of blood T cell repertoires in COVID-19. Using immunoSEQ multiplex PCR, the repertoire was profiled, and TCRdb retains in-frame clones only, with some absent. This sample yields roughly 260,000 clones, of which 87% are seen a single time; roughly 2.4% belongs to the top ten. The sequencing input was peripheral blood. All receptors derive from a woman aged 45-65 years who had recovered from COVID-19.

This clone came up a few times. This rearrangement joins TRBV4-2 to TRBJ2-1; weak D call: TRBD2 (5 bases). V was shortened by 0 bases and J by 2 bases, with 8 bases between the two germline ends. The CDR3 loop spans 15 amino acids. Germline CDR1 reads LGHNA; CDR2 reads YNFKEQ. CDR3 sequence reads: CASSQDNGAYNEQFF. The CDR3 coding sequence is TGTGCCAGCAGCCAAGATAACGGGGCCTACAATGAGCAGTTCTTC.

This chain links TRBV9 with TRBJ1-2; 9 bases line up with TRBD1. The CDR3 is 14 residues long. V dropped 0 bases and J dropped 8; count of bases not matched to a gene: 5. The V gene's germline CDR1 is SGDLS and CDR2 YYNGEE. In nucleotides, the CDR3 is TGTGCCAGCAGCGTAGGGGACAGGGCGATCGGCTACACCTTC. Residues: CASSVGDRAIGYTF.

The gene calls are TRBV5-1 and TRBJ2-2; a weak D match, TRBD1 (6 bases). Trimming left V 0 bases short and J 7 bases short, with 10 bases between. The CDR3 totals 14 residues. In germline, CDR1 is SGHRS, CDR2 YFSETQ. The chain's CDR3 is CASSLADRFGELFF. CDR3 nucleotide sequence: TGCGCCAGCAGCTTGGCCGACAGGTTCGGGGAGCTGTTTTTT.

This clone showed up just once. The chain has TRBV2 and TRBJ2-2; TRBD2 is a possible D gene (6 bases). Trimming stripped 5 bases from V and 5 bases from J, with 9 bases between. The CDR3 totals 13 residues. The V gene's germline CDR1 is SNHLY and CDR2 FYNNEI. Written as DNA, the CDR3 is TGTGCCAGCAGTATGGGGGGAACCGGGGAGCTGTTTTTT. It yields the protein CASSMGGTGELFF. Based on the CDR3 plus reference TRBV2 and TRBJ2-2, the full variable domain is EPEVTQTPSHQVTQMGQEVILRCVPISNHLYFYWYRQILGQKVEFLVSFYNNEISEKSEIFDDQFSVERPDGSNFTLKIRSTKLEDSAMYFCASSMGGTGELFFGEGSRLTVL.

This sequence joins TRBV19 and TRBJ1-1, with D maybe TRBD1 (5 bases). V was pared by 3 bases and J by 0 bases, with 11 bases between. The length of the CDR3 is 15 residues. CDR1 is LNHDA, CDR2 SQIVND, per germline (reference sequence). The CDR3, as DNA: TGTGCCAGTAGTATCGGGGGGACGGTGAACACTGAAGCTTTCTTT. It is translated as CASSIGGTVNTEAFF.

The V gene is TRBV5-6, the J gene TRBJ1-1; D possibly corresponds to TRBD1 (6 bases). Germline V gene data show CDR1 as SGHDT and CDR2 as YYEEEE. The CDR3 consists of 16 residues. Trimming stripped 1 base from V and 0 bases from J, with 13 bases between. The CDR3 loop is CASSLPGVGLNTEAFF. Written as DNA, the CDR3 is TGTGCCAGCAGCTTGCCAGGGGTAGGTTTGAACACTGAAGCTTTCTTT.

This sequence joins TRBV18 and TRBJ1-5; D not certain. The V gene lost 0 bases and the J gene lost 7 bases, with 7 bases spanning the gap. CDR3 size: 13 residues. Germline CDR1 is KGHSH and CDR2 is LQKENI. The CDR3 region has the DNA TGTGCCAGCTCACCACCGGGAGGCCAGCCCCAGCATTTT. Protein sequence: CASSPPGGQPQHF.